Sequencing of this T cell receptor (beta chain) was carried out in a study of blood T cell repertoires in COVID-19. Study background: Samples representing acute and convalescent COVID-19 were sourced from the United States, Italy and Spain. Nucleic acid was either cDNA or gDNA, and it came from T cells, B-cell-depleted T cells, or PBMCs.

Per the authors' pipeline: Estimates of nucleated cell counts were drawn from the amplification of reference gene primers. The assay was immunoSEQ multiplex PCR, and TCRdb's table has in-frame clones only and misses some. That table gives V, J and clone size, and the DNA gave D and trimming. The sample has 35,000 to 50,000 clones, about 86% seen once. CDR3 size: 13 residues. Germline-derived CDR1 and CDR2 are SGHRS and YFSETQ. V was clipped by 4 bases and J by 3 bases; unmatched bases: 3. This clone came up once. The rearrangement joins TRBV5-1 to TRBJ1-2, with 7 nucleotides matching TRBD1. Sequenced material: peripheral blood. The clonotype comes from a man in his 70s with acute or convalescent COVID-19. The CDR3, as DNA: TGCGCCAGCAGCCCTGACAGGGACTATGGCTACACCTTC. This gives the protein CASSPDRDYGYTF.